The clone carrying this T cell receptor beta chain came up a few times. The V gene end was trimmed by 7 bases and the J gene end by 2 bases; junction bases not matched to a gene: 8. The CDR3 totals 15 residues. CDR1 and CDR2 (germline): WSHSY, SAAADI. The data derive from a study of blood T cell repertoires in COVID-19. Authors' analysis steps: Estimates of nucleated cell counts were drawn from the amplification of reference gene primers. The protocol was immunoSEQ multiplex PCR, while the TCRdb copy is restricted to in-frame clones and leaves out a portion. V, J and clone size reflect that table, while D and trimming were determined from the DNA. The top ten clones hold 3.8% of a sample with about 130,000 clones, about 80% of them seen once.

The J gene is TRBJ2-1, the V gene TRBV10-2, with 7 bases identical to TRBD1. The material sequenced was peripheral blood. The TCR was taken from a woman between 45 and 60 years old with acute or convalescent COVID-19. The CDR3 sequence is CASTRDRDTYNEQFF. The DNA of the CDR3 is TGCGCCAGCACCCGGGACAGAGACACCTACAATGAGCAGTTCTTC.